The clone carrying this T cell receptor (beta chain) came up many times. This sample stems from a study of T-cell reconstitution after alpha-beta-depleted transplantation in children. Looked up from germline, CDR1 is LGHNA and CDR2 is YSLEER. After removal of 4 bases from V and 2 bases from J, the junction contained 8 bases not matched to a gene. The CDR3 loop spans 17 amino acids. Using unique molecular identifiers, the investigators prepared the TCRbeta library. TCRdb fed the PCR reads into MiXCR, producing one record per CDR3 protein. The sample yields roughly 610,000 distinct CDR3 sequences, under 12% seen once.

The genes are TRBV4-3 and TRBJ2-2, with TRBD2 matching over 9 bases. The sequencing here drew on PBMCs from the stem cell graft donor, taken from the stem cell graft. This clonotype was sampled from a human donor who donated a stem cell graft to a child with acute myeloid leukemia. The CDR3 spells CASSLRPSGVNTGELFF. DNA of the CDR3: TGCGCCAGCAGCCTCCGGCCTAGCGGGGTTAACACCGGGGAGCTGTTTTTT.